This paragraph covers one T cell receptor beta chain sequence. The sample belongs to a study of shared clonotypes between healthy human individuals. Using about 220 ng DNA, 30,000 or so T cell genomes, the sorted-subset replicate PCRs were run. Produced via immunoSEQ multiplex PCR; TCRdb's table is partial and in-frame only. This table holds approximately 2,200,000 clones, roughly 91% found once. Trimming removed 1 base from V and 1 base from J, with 13 bases in between. The CDR3 length is 16 residues. Germline CDR1 is SGHTA and CDR2 is FQGNSA. Selected positively for CCR7 and CD45RO-negative, naive CD8 cells excluded terminally differentiated effector memory CD45RA+ cells.

Sequenced sample: naive CD8+ T cells from PBMCs. V usage is TRBV7-2 and J usage is TRBJ2-5; TRBD1 is a possible D gene (5 bases). This TCR derives from a man aged 18 to 30 in good health. Some clones in this sample may be carry-over from other donors' samples. The CDR3 DNA sequence: TGTGCCAGCAGCTTAGTAGTAATGGGGCCCCAAGAGACCCAGTACTTC. It is translated as CASSLVVMGPQETQYF.